This TCR beta chain was identified during a study of T cell changes during pregnancy in multiple sclerosis (dated by TCRdb to the late 2010s). Turning to the overall study: In women with multiple sclerosis, the researchers looked at how the T cell repertoire shifted as pregnancy progressed.

V gives up 3 bases and J gives up 2 bases, and the segment between their germline ends measures 11 bases. According to the germline V gene (reference sequence), CDR1 reads SGHAT and CDR2 reads FQDESV. Measured from the cysteine to the phenylalanine, the CDR3 is 14 residues long. Only the CDR3 region is kept as DNA, spanning 42 bases read in frame from base 1. Library preparation was by the immunoSEQ multiplex PCR assay. Sourced from immuneACCESS, this table was stored by TCRdb with only in-frame sequences that have V and J called. A share of the clones is absent; for the studies checked, an unresolved V gene accounts for under half, and the remainder has no known explanation. The sample table contains tens of thousands of clones; only one count was recorded for over 85% of them. Roughly 3.3% of the sample belongs to the ten largest clones. Regarding this clone: Its antigen has not been determined. Within one base of it there is no much larger clone, and no base qualities were kept.

The sequence joins TRBV11-1 to TRBJ2-7; the D gene cannot be resolved reliably. The clonotype comes from a female donor in good health, enrolled as a control in a pregnancy study. This specimen consisted of peripheral blood, obtained in the first trimester of pregnancy. The bases read TGTGCCAGCAGCTTTGGCATCGTTACCTACGAGCAGTACTTC. Its amino acids are CASSFGIVTYEQYF.